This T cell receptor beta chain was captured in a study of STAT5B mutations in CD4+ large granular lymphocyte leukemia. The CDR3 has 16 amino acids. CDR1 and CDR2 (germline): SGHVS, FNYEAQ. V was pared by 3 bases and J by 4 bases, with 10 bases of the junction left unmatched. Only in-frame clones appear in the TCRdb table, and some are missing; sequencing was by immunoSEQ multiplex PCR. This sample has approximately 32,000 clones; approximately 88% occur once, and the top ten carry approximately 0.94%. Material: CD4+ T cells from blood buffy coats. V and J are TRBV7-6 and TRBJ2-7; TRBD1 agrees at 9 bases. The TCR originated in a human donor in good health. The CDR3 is CASSFPRTGEGYEQYF. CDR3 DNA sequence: TGTGCCAGCAGCTTCCCCCGGACAGGGGAGGGGTACGAGCAGTACTTC. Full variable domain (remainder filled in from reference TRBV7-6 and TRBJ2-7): GAGVSQSPRYKVTKRGQDVALRCDPISGHVSLYWYRQALGQGPEFLTYFNYEAQQDKSGLPNDRFSAERPEGSISTLTIQRTEQRDSAMYRCASSFPRTGEGYEQYFGPGTRLTVT.